Shown below are 29 T cell receptor beta chains from a single sample sequenced in a study of T cells in Graves' hyperthyroidism and ophthalmopathy. Regions amplified from RNA transcripts were the TCR beta CDR3 regions. A set of HTBI primers served as the primers for a first-round RT-PCR of the TCR CDR3. Via MiXCR, TCRdb re-called the multiplex PCR reads, giving one row per CDR3 protein. Seen here are over 550,000 distinct CDR3 sequences, 16% observed once, and the top ten hold 15% to 20%. Sequences were obtained from blood. All receptors derive from a woman between 18 and 29 years old with Graves' hyperthyroidism.

This clonotype was observed many times. The chain joins TRBV7-8 to TRBJ2-7; tentatively, D is TRBD2 (6 bases). Trimming removed 4 bases from V and 2 bases from J, with 12 bases in between. CDR3 length: 14 residues. CDR1 and CDR2 (germline): SGHVS, FQNEAQ. CDR3 residues: CASSSTGLAYEQYF. CDR3 bases: TGTGCCAGCAGCTCGACGGGACTCGCCTACGAGCAGTACTTC.

This clonotype was seen more than once but under ten times. V and J are TRBV27 and TRBJ2-5; 8 bases match TRBD2. The CDR3 is 16 amino acids. J was trimmed by 0 bases and V by 2 bases; bases with no gene match: 5. CDR1 and CDR2 from the germline V gene are MNHEY and SMNVEV (reference sequence). CDR3 sequence: CASSLRRGGYQETQYF. CDR3 DNA: TGTGCCAGCAGTTTACGACGCGGGGGGTACCAAGAGACCCAGTACTTC.

The V and J genes are TRBV20-1 and TRBJ2-3, with TRBD2 matching over 9 bases. V lost 5 bases and J lost 6; bases outside the gene matches: 9. The CDR3 is made up of 14 amino acids. Germline V lookup: CDR1 DFQATT, CDR2 SNEGSKA (reference sequence). CDR3 coding DNA: TGCAGTGCTCCAGAAGCGGGGGGCATGGATACGCAGTATTTT. Translation: CSAPEAGGMDTQYF.

This rearrangement joins TRBV4-1 to TRBJ2-3; unclear D gene. The CDR3 contains 13 residues. V lost 2 bases and J lost 3, with 6 bases in between. From germline, CDR1 is MGHRA and CDR2 YSYEKL. The CDR3 nucleotides read TGCGCCAGCAGCCAATTCTCAACAGATACGCAGTATTTT. It translates to CASSQFSTDTQYF.

This clonotype occurred many times. J is TRBJ1-2 and V is TRBV15; tentative D call: TRBD1 (5 bases). The CDR3 loop spans 15 amino acids. V was cut by 4 bases and J by 2 bases, with 14 bases left in between. The germline CDR1 and CDR2 sequences are LNHNV and YYDKDF (reference sequence). CDR3 residues: CATSKVREKNYGYTF. CDR3 DNA: TGTGCCACCAGCAAGGTCAGGGAAAAAAACTATGGCTACACCTTC.

The chain employs TRBV5-1 and TRBJ2-6, with D maybe TRBD1 (5 bases). V lost 2 bases, J lost 6 bases, and 6 bases lay in between. Germline V gene sequence: CDR1 SGHRS, CDR2 YFSETQ. The CDR3 consists of 13 residues. CDR3 sequence: CASSLGVANVLTF. DNA for the CDR3: TGCGCCAGCAGCTTAGGGGTGGCCAACGTCCTGACTTTC.

This chain joins TRBV7-9 and TRBJ1-4; TRBD1 might be the D (6 bases). Trimming shortened V by 5 bases and J by 6 bases, and 13 bases separated the two germline ends. Looked up from germline, CDR1 is SEHNR and CDR2 is FQNEAQ (reference sequence). This CDR3 comprises 14 residues. DNA for the CDR3: TGTGCCAGCAGCCCCTGGGGGGGGCATGAAAAACTGTTTTTT. It encodes CASSPWGGHEKLFF.

The table lists this clonotype with a few counts. The V and J genes are TRBV7-9 and TRBJ2-7, with D maybe TRBD1 (6 bases). The CDR3 has 15 amino acids. V was pared by 6 bases and J by 1 base, with 16 bases between. Germline CDR1 and CDR2: SEHNR and FQNEAQ (reference sequence). The CDR3 DNA sequence: TGTGCCAGCAGGAGCAACAGGGATGGATCCTACGAGCAGTACTTC. Translating gives CASRSNRDGSYEQYF.

The rearrangement joins TRBV25-1 to TRBJ2-3; D uncertain. CDR1 is MGHDK, CDR2 SYGVNS, per germline. The CDR3 extends over 15 amino acids. Trimming pared 3 bases from V and 3 bases from J, leaving 13 bases between. CDR3 nucleotides: TGTGCCAGCAGTGATGACCGAGGATTTACAGATACGCAGTATTTT. This gives the protein CASSDDRGFTDTQYF.

The sample holds many counts of this clonotype. J is TRBJ2-1 and V is TRBV20-1; D remains unclear. Trimming shortened V by 0 bases and J by 6 bases, and 9 bases separated the two germline ends. The CDR3 runs to 13 residues. Germline values: CDR1 DFQATT, CDR2 SNEGSKA (reference sequence). The CDR3 DNA is TGCAGTGCTAGAGATCGGAGCCGCAATGAGCAGTTCTTC. It codes for CSARDRSRNEQFF.

The rearrangement uses TRBV6-5 and TRBJ2-5; no reliable D call. The V end was cut by 0 bases, the J end by 0 bases, with 8 bases between. Germline V lookup: CDR1 MNHEY, CDR2 SVGAGI. This CDR3 contains 15 residues. The CDR3 loop reads CASSYSWSHQETQYF. The CDR3, as DNA: TGTGCCAGCAGTTACTCGTGGAGCCACCAAGAGACCCAGTACTTC.

The chain links TRBV11-2 to TRBJ2-3; unclear D gene. Germline V gene sequence: CDR1 SGHAT, CDR2 FQNNGV. The CDR3 consists of 13 residues. Between the trimmed V and J ends, which lost 6 bases and 4 bases, there was a span of 11 bases. This CDR3 is CASSYITADTQYF. CDR3 in DNA: TGTGCCAGCAGTTACATCACCGCAGATACGCAGTATTTT. Full variable domain (rest looked up from reference TRBV11-2 and TRBJ2-3): EAGVAQSPRYKIIEKRQSVAFWCNPISGHATLYWYQQILGQGPKLLIQFQNNGVVDDSQLPKDRFSAERLKGVDSTLKIQPAKLEDSAVYLCASSYITADTQYFGPGTRLTVL.

The V call is TRBV6-2 or TRBV6-3, the J call TRBJ1-1; D is possibly TRBD1 (6 bases). Germline V gene sequence: CDR1 MNHEY, CDR2 SVGEGT. V dropped 6 bases and J dropped 8 bases, with 13 bases sitting between them. The CDR3 is 12 residues long. DNA for the CDR3: TGTGCCAGCAGCATGACAGGAGAAGAAGCTTTCTTT. Translated: CASSMTGEEAFF.

Notes on this clonotype: Germline is not matched at one junction end, which may reflect a read error. This sequence joins TRBV18 and TRBJ2-3; D call uncertain. The CDR3 runs to 12 residues. CDR1 is KGHSH, CDR2 LQKENI, per germline. The CDR3 region is CGSSPLSDTQYF. Written as DNA, the CDR3 is TGTGGCAGCTCACCACTATCAGATACGCAGTATTTT.

The gene calls are TRBV7-6 and TRBJ2-7; TRBD2 matches at 10 bases. J was trimmed by 3 bases and V by 5 bases; bases with no gene match: 16. This CDR3 region has 18 residues. In germline, CDR1 is SGHVS, CDR2 FNYEAQ. The CDR3 protein is CASSDRLAGHRWDYEQYF. CDR3 bases: TGTGCCAGCAGCGACAGACTAGCGGGCCACCGCTGGGACTACGAGCAGTACTTC.

V and J are TRBV19 and TRBJ2-1; 7 bases map to TRBD1. The J call may be faulty, since TRBJ2-7 better matches the DNA end. The CDR3 length is 13 residues. Germline CDR1 reads LNHDA; CDR2 reads SQIVND (reference sequence). CDR3 protein: CASRQGGGNEQYF. CDR3 DNA: TGTGCCAGTCGACAGGGTGGAGGAAATGAGCAGTACTTC.

This clonotype was picked up many times. CDR3 in DNA: TGTGCCAGCAGTTTAAGATTGGCCGGGTATGAGCAGTTCTTC. Translated, it gives CASSLRLAGYEQFF. V gene TRBV28 combines with J gene TRBJ2-1; D call uncertain. Germline CDR1 MDHEN, CDR2 SYDVKM. The V and J ends lost 2 bases and 8 bases respectively, with 13 bases between them. This CDR3 is built from 14 residues.

The CDR3 nucleotides read TGTGCCACGGGCAGGGTGAATCAGCCCCAGCATTTT. Its protein product is CATGRVNQPQHF. The genes are TRBV28 and TRBJ1-5; TRBD1 is a possible D gene (5 bases). The CDR3 covers 12 residues. The ends were cut back, 10 bases at V and 4 bases at J, with 11 bases in the middle. CDR1 is MDHEN and CDR2 is SYDVKM in the germline V gene.

The chain uses TRBV2 and TRBJ1-4; no reliable D call. CDR3 length: 14 amino acids. Germline CDR1 and CDR2: SNHLY and FYNNEI. V lost 5 bases to trimming and J lost 6 bases, with 13 bases between them. CDR3 sequence reads: CASSREQADEKLFF. CDR3 DNA sequence: TGTGCCAGCAGTAGAGAGCAGGCTGATGAAAAACTGTTTTTT.

This clonotype was seen at least ten times. The V and J genes are TRBV7-9 and TRBJ2-5; D is unclear. CDR1 SEHNR and CDR2 FQNEAQ come from the germline V gene (reference sequence). The V end lost 3 bases, the J end lost 2 bases, and 7 bases lay between the germline ends. This CDR3 comprises 13 residues. CDR3 protein: CASSFSKQETQYF. The CDR3 DNA is TGTGCCAGCAGCTTCAGCAAGCAAGAGACCCAGTACTTC.

The rearrangement joins TRBV5-1 to TRBJ2-1; 10 bases agree with TRBD2. J lost 0 bases, V lost 0 bases, and 6 bases had no gene match. Germline CDR1 SGHRS, CDR2 YFSETQ. This CDR3 has 18 amino acids. The CDR3 DNA sequence: TGCGCCAGCAGCTTGGGGCTAGCGGGAGCGTACTCCTACAATGAGCAGTTCTTC. Translated, it gives CASSLGLAGAYSYNEQFF.

This clonotype was picked up a small number of times. The gene calls are TRBV12-5 and TRBJ2-3; D could derive from TRBD1 or TRBD2 (5 bases each). In germline, CDR1 is LGHNT, CDR2 FRNRAP. The CDR3 consists of 17 residues. Trimming left V 0 bases short and J 4 bases short, with 17 bases between. CDR3 bases: TGTGCTAGTGGTTTGGTACTTCGTAGAAGAGGGGCAGATACGCAGTATTTT. Amino acid sequence: CASGLVLRRRGADTQYF.

The sample holds many counts of this clonotype. The CDR3 DNA follows: TGCAGTGCTAGTGGGACTAGCGGGGGGGCTAGAGAGACCCAGTACTTC. It encodes CSASGTSGGARETQYF. The chain has TRBV20-1 and TRBJ2-5; 16 bases are shared with TRBD2. This CDR3 contains 16 residues. Germline lookup yields CDR1 DFQATT and CDR2 SNEGSKA (reference sequence). Trimming at V came to 3 bases and at J to 4 bases, leaving 5 bases not matched to a gene.

This clonotype was observed a few times. Here the CDR3 reads CASSLSTLAGVDGELFF. DNA for the CDR3: TGTGCCAGCAGTTTATCCACTCTAGCGGGAGTGGACGGGGAGCTGTTTTTT. The V call is TRBV27, the J call TRBJ2-2; 10 nucleotides line up with TRBD2. This CDR3 comprises 17 residues. Per the germline V gene, CDR1 is MNHEY and CDR2 is SMNVEV (reference sequence). The junction had 8 bases not matched to a gene; V was cut back by 0 bases and J by 7 bases.

The rearrangement links TRBV20-1 to TRBJ1-4, with 7 bases that match TRBD1. The germline CDR1 and CDR2 sequences are DFQATT and SNEGSKA (reference sequence). The CDR3 runs 15 residues. V gave up 0 bases and J gave up 8 bases; unmatched junction bases: 9. In DNA, the CDR3 is TGCAGTGCTAGAGATCAAACAGGGGCTGGGGAAAAACTGTTTTTT. It encodes CSARDQTGAGEKLFF.

This sequence joins TRBV29-1 and TRBJ1-4, with 7 bases that match TRBD1. This CDR3 is 13 amino acids long. Unmatched junction bases numbered 9, after V lost 7 bases and J lost 7 bases. The germline V gene has CDR1 SQVTM and CDR2 ANQGSEA. The CDR3: CSAGTAYTEKLFF. CDR3 bases: TGCAGCGCAGGGACAGCGTACACTGAAAAACTGTTTTTT. The whole variable domain, filled in from reference TRBV29-1 and TRBJ1-4, reads SAVISQKPSRDICQRGTSLTIQCQVDSQVTMMFWYRQQPGQSLTLIATANQGSEATYESGFVIDKFPISRPNLTFSTLTVSNMSPEDSSIYLCSAGTAYTEKLFFGSGTQLSVL.

There are a few counts of this clonotype. This chain joins TRBV12-5 and TRBJ2-1; D ambiguous. Deletions cut 3 bases from V and 2 bases from J, with 8 bases between. Germline CDR1 is LGHNT and CDR2 is FRNRAP. This CDR3 has 14 amino acids. For the CDR3, the DNA is TGTGCTAGTGGTTTAAGCATTACCTACAATGAGCAGTTCTTC. Protein: CASGLSITYNEQFF.

This chain uses TRBV19 with TRBJ2-3; D not resolved. Trimming removed 1 base at V and 6 bases at J, with 11 bases between. From germline, CDR1 is LNHDA and CDR2 SQIVND (reference sequence). This CDR3 is built from 14 residues. This chain's CDR3 is CASSIGRWPDTQYF. The CDR3 DNA sequence: TGTGCCAGTAGTATAGGCCGTTGGCCGGATACGCAGTATTTT.

This clonotype appeared many times. V is TRBV12-3 or TRBV12-4 and J is TRBJ2-2; D call uncertain. CDR3 length equals 14 residues. Trimming removed 2 bases at V and 6 bases at J, with 10 bases between. This CDR3 reads CASSLIRVAGELFF. CDR3 nucleotide sequence: TGTGCCAGCAGTTTAATCCGCGTTGCCGGGGAGCTGTTTTTT.